These 19 T cell receptor beta chains share one sample of origin, sequenced in a study of T cells in Graves' hyperthyroidism and ophthalmopathy (dated by TCRdb to the late 2010s). Libraries came from multiplex PCR. The run used an Illumina HiSeq 2000. The TCR beta CDR3 regions were amplified from the RNA transcripts. For the first round of RT-PCR on the TCR CDR3, the HTBI primer set was used together with the Qiagen OneStep RT-PCR kit. TCRdb cleaned the public reads at Q25 with fastp, built clones with MiXCR and kept in-frame beta chains. Rows with a matching CDR3 protein are joined into one entry that keeps the most common DNA and genes. For this sample the table gives about 500,000 distinct CDR3 sequences, of which over 15% were detected only once. Around 18% of the sample comes from the top ten. The sample consisted of blood. These receptors originate from a woman aged 18 to 35 with Graves' hyperthyroidism.

V is TRBV4-1 and J is TRBJ1-5; unclear D gene. CDR1 and CDR2 from the germline V gene are MGHRA and YSYEKL. The CDR3 consists of 15 residues. The V gene lost 2 bases and the J gene lost 6 bases, with 14 bases spanning the gap. This CDR3 is CASSQSHSDGQPQHF. CDR3 DNA: TGCGCCAGCAGCCAAAGTCACAGCGATGGTCAGCCCCAGCATTTT.

The chain recombines TRBV28 with TRBJ2-1, with TRBD2 matching over 10 bases. V was pared by 1 base and J by 12 bases, with 15 bases of the junction left unmatched. The CDR3 runs 17 residues. Germline assignment: CDR1 MDHEN and CDR2 SYDVKM. This CDR3 reads CASSLLAGGTYKLGQFF. For the CDR3, the DNA is TGTGCCAGCAGTTTATTAGCGGGAGGTACCTATAAGCTCGGGCAGTTCTTC.

At least ten counts were recorded for this clonotype. The chain is built from TRBV12-3 or TRBV12-4 and TRBJ1-2; 9 bases fit TRBD1. The CDR3 is made up of 14 amino acids. V was clipped by 6 bases and J by 4 bases; unmatched bases: 6. CDR3 bases: TGTGCCAGCAGCCGGACAGGGGAAGCCTATGGCTACACCTTC. As protein: CASSRTGEAYGYTF.

This clonotype has a count of ten or more. The chain uses TRBV29-1 and TRBJ2-5; 8 nucleotides match TRBD2. Trimming removed 4 bases from V and 4 bases from J; junction bases left unmatched: 8. The germline V gene has CDR1 SQVTM and CDR2 ANQGSEA. The CDR3 sequence is 14 residues long. The CDR3 region is CSVGTSIGGETQYF. DNA of the CDR3: TGCAGCGTTGGGACTAGCATCGGAGGAGAGACCCAGTACTTC.

The table lists this clonotype with a few counts. V usage is TRBV9 and J usage is TRBJ2-1; TRBD2 matches at 8 bases. The V gene end was trimmed by 3 bases and the J gene end by 0 bases; junction bases not matched to a gene: 8. This CDR3 is 17 amino acids long. Germline V lookup: CDR1 SGDLS, CDR2 YYNGEE. The CDR3 loop is CASSGQHSGGSYNEQFF. CDR3 sequence (DNA): TGTGCCAGCAGCGGACAACACAGCGGGGGCTCCTACAATGAGCAGTTCTTC.

This clonotype was picked up many times. The chain combines TRBV7-2 with TRBJ2-3, with 7 bases fitting TRBD1. Losses at the gene ends were 5 bases for V and 5 bases for J; bases not matched to a gene: 7. Per germline, CDR1 SGHTA and CDR2 FQGNSA. The CDR3 has 14 residues. In DNA, the CDR3 is TGTGCCAGCAGCACCCGGACAGGCAGAGATACGCAGTATTTT. Translation gives CASSTRTGRDTQYF.

This clonotype was observed a few times. The gene calls are TRBV12-3 or TRBV12-4 and TRBJ2-6; TRBD1 agrees at 7 bases. V lost 6 bases and J lost 3; bases outside the gene matches: 11. The CDR3 runs to 17 residues. The CDR3 sequence: CASRTDPGQFGANVLTF. CDR3 bases: TGTGCCAGCAGAACAGATCCGGGACAGTTTGGGGCCAACGTCCTGACTTTC.

This clonotype was detected a few times. The chain links TRBV27 to TRBJ1-2; 9 bases agree with TRBD1. The CDR3 covers 11 residues. After removal of 9 bases from V and 8 bases from J, the junction contained 4 bases not matched to a gene. CDR1 and CDR2 from the germline V gene are MNHEY and SMNVEV (reference sequence). The CDR3 DNA sequence: TGTGCCAGTAACAGGGGGCGCGGCTACACCTTC. This codes for CASNRGRGYTF.

As regards this clonotype: One end of the junction fails to match germline, which may point to a read error. The chain recombines TRBV20-1 with TRBJ2-7, with a weak D call TRBD1 (5 bases). Germline assignment: CDR1 DFQATT and CDR2 SNEGSKA (reference sequence). The CDR3 sequence is 14 residues long. CDR3 residues: CSARSQGPSHEQYF. CDR3 in DNA: TGCAGTGCTAGGTCTCAGGGTCCCTCCCACGAGCAGTACTTC.

There are many counts of this clonotype. This rearrangement joins TRBV28 to TRBJ1-1; unclear D gene. Trimming shortened V by 3 bases and J by 3 bases, and 11 bases separated the two germline ends. This CDR3 is 14 amino acids long. CDR1 is MDHEN and CDR2 is SYDVKM in the germline V gene. CDR3 nucleotide sequence: TGTGCCAGCAGTTTCAGTCCAGACCACACTGAAGCTTTCTTT. Amino acids: CASSFSPDHTEAFF.

This clonotype was observed at least ten times. The chain couples TRBV5-1 to TRBJ1-1; no reliable D call. The germline CDR1 and CDR2 sequences are SGHRS and YFSETQ. Between the trimmed V and J ends, which lost 3 bases and 5 bases, there was a span of 11 bases. The CDR3 length is 13 residues. The CDR3 DNA reads as TGCGCCAGCAGCTCCCAAAGGGAGACTGAAGCTTTCTTT. Translating it yields CASSSQRETEAFF.

This clonotype was seen ten or more times. V and J are TRBV6-2 or TRBV6-3 and TRBJ2-2, with D maybe TRBD1 (5 bases). V lost 0 bases and J 1 base, leaving 15 bases between the germline ends. Germline CDR1 and CDR2: MNHEY and SVGEGT. The CDR3 is 18 amino acids. This CDR3 is CASSYSNVIQGNTGELFF. The CDR3 DNA reads TGTGCCAGCAGTTACTCGAATGTTATTCAGGGGAACACCGGGGAGCTGTTTTTT.

This clonotype was observed at least ten times. V and J are TRBV7-2 and TRBJ2-7; tentatively, D is TRBD1 (5 bases). The V gene lost 1 base and the J gene lost 5 bases, with 15 bases spanning the gap. The CDR3 contains 15 residues. Germline CDR1 SGHTA, CDR2 FQGNSA. The CDR3 loop is CASSLGIGVFNEQYF. For the CDR3, the DNA is TGTGCCAGCAGCTTAGGTATAGGGGTTTTCAACGAGCAGTACTTC.

This clonotype was counted only a few times. The chain is built from TRBV6-1 and TRBJ1-5; D not certain. Trimming took off 5 bases at V and 4 bases at J, with 15 bases between the two ends. This CDR3 comprises 15 residues. The germline V gene has CDR1 MNHNS and CDR2 SASEGT. CDR3 in DNA: TGTGCCAGCAGTCCAGGACGATATAGAAATCAGCCCCAGCATTTT. Translated, it gives CASSPGRYRNQPQHF.

The chain employs TRBV2 and TRBJ2-7, with no clear D. Germline lookup yields CDR1 SNHLY and CDR2 FYNNEI. Deletions cut 3 bases from V and 1 base from J, with 16 bases between. This CDR3 has 16 residues. Written as DNA, the CDR3 is TGTGCCAGCAGTGATCCCGGAGATAGAGGTTCCTACGAGCAGTACTTC. It yields the protein CASSDPGDRGSYEQYF.

This clonotype has more than one count but fewer than ten. CDR3 region: CATSQRVLAGVKNIQYF. CDR3 in DNA: TGTGCCACCTCACAACGGGTACTAGCGGGAGTCAAAAACATTCAGTACTTC. This chain joins TRBV6-1 and TRBJ2-4, with 11 nucleotides matching TRBD2. The CDR3 spans 17 residues. The germline V gene encodes CDR1 MNHNS and CDR2 SASEGT. V dropped 10 bases and J dropped 3; count of bases not matched to a gene: 14.

This clonotype was seen at least ten times. This chain uses TRBV30 with TRBJ1-2; D remains unclear. This CDR3 is built from 14 residues. Trimming cost V 4 bases and J 10 bases, with 22 bases left between them. Germline CDR1 reads GTSNPN; CDR2 reads SVGIG (reference sequence). The CDR3 region has the DNA TGTGCCTGGACGACGGGTGCTGCCGGCAGCGTCTACACCTTC. This encodes CAWTTGAAGSVYTF.

The chain employs TRBV4-3 and TRBJ2-7; no clear D gene. Germline CDR1 is LGHNA and CDR2 is YSLEER. The V and J ends lost 0 bases and 2 bases respectively, with 8 bases between them. The CDR3 totals 14 residues. CDR3 residues: CASSQDTETYEQYF. The CDR3 DNA reads as TGCGCCAGCAGCCAAGATACGGAGACCTACGAGCAGTACTTC.

The chain links TRBV20-1 to TRBJ2-1; 8 nucleotides align to TRBD2. The CDR3 is 14 residues long. CDR1 is DFQATT and CDR2 is SNEGSKA in the germline V gene (reference sequence). Trimming cost V 0 bases and J 8 bases; bases outside gene matches: 6. CDR3 region: CSARDPREGYEQFF. CDR3 bases: TGCAGTGCTAGAGATCCCCGGGAGGGCTATGAGCAGTTCTTC.